This TCR beta chain was retrieved from a study of T-cell memory formation after mild COVID-19. Overall study findings and caveats: CD4+ contracting clones were found mainly in CM and EM, and CD8+ ones in EMRA. Pre-infection memory carried some responding clones, suggesting that cross-reactive memory joined.

MiXCR, run by TCRdb on the 5' RACE reads, gives a single entry per CDR3 protein. The sample includes about 110,000 distinct CDR3 sequences, 13% to 15% of them seen just once. This clonotype was found a few times. Its matching antigen is unknown. V was shortened by 5 bases and J by 4 bases, with 9 bases between the two germline ends. The CDR3 consists of 12 residues. The germline V gene has CDR1 MNHEY and CDR2 SMNVEV (reference sequence). The sequence came from a man younger than 30 who had mild COVID-19 (a few samples of this study predate the infection). Cell type and time point are not known. The chain uses TRBV27 and TRBJ2-7, with D uncertain. Material for sequencing was PBMCs or a T cell subset sorted from them (not recorded which). The DNA of the CDR3 is TGTGCCAGCAGTAGTTTTGGGTACGAGCAGTACTTC. It translates to CASSSFGYEQYF.